This T cell receptor (beta chain) was found in a study of CD8 T cells in ankylosing spondylitis. General study points: Apparently characteristic of ankylosing spondylitis blood was a TCR beta motif (about eight highly homologous variants).

With respect to this clonotype: Its specificity is unknown.

With 2 bases clipped from V and 2 bases from J, the junction kept 12 bases outside the gene matches. Germline values: CDR1 SGHAT, CDR2 FQDESV (reference sequence). The CDR3 runs 18 residues. TCRdb reprocessed the 5' RACE reads with MiXCR, giving one entry per CDR3 protein. The table shows about 360,000 distinct CDR3 sequences, with 20% occurring only once. Sequenced input: blood, either unsorted or a sorted T cell fraction (not recorded which). V and J are TRBV11-1 and TRBJ2-3, with 8 bases fitting TRBD2. This receptor was obtained from a male donor with ankylosing spondylitis or in good health (not recorded which). This CDR3 is CASSLYSVAGGNTDTQYF. In DNA, the CDR3 is TGTGCCAGCAGCTTATACTCCGTTGCGGGGGGCAACACAGATACGCAGTATTTT.